What follows are 9 T cell receptor beta chains derived from one specimen sequenced in a study of CD8 T cells in Susac syndrome. RNA was extracted with the RNeasy kit, and a quantity of about 0.45 to 1 ug was reverse transcribed using random hexamers. TCRdb redid the calling of the immunoSEQ multiplex PCR reads with MiXCR, one entry per CDR3 protein. The sample has approximately 180,000 distinct CDR3 sequences, approximately 96% seen once; the top ten hold 0.093%. The sequenced sample was CD4+ T cells from PBMCs. The receptor source for this set is a human donor with multiple sclerosis.

The chain employs TRBV3-1 and TRBJ1-4; TRBD1 is a possible D gene (5 bases). CDR1 is LGHDT, CDR2 YNNKEL, per germline (reference sequence). The CDR3 spans 18 residues. Trimming left V 1 base short and J 7 bases short, with 22 bases between. The CDR3 nucleotides are TGTGCCAGCAGCCAAGGTATCCGGGACCGACTGGGGGGTGAAAAACTGTTTTTT. Residues: CASSQGIRDRLGGEKLFF.

The rearrangement links TRBV5-6 to TRBJ1-1; D is unclear. CDR1 SGHDT and CDR2 YYEEEE come from the germline V gene. This CDR3 has 12 amino acids. Between the trimmed V and J ends, which lost 4 bases and 5 bases, there was a span of 9 bases. This CDR3 is CASSRTLTEAFF. CDR3 coding DNA: TGTGCCAGCAGCCGTACTCTAACTGAAGCTTTCTTT.

The chain links TRBV27 to TRBJ2-7; the D is unclear. Per germline, CDR1 MNHEY and CDR2 SMNVEV (reference sequence). The CDR3 extends over 13 amino acids. The V end was cut by 11 bases, the J end by 6 bases, with 20 bases between. The CDR3 sequence is CAAPWGTFLEQYF. The CDR3 DNA follows: TGTGCCGCCCCCTGGGGAACTTTCCTCGAGCAGTACTTC.

CDR3 protein: CAWQQYMGYGYTF. The CDR3 DNA sequence: TGTGCCTGGCAGCAGTACATGGGGTATGGCTACACCTTC. The chain couples TRBV30 to TRBJ1-2; no firm D call. Trimming took off 5 bases at V and 5 bases at J, with 15 bases between the two ends. The CDR3 is 13 residues long. Germline assignment: CDR1 GTSNPN and CDR2 SVGIG (reference sequence).

The CDR3 is CASSAAGTNKNIQYF. The CDR3 DNA reads as TGTGCCAGCAGCGCGGCCGGGACAAACAAAAACATTCAGTACTTC. The rearrangement uses TRBV9 and TRBJ2-4, with a weak D call TRBD1 (6 bases). Between the trimmed V and J ends, which lost 3 bases and 3 bases, there was a span of 13 bases. This CDR3 comprises 15 residues. Per the germline V gene, CDR1 is SGDLS and CDR2 is YYNGEE.

This clonotype was found a few times. The genes are TRBV29-1 and TRBJ1-2; D perhaps matches TRBD1 (6 bases). V was pared by 4 bases and J by 2 bases, with 14 bases between. Germline CDR1 SQVTM, CDR2 ANQGSEA. The length of the CDR3 is 14 residues. DNA for the CDR3: TGCAGCGTTGGTGGGGGCATTACCAACTATGGCTACACCTTC. Its translation is CSVGGGITNYGYTF.

CDR3 sequence reads: CSADSGTDTQYF. The CDR3 DNA is TGCAGCGCTGACTCCGGGACAGATACGCAGTATTTT. This chain uses TRBV29-1 with TRBJ2-3; no clear D gene. Germline V gene lookup returns CDR1 SQVTM and CDR2 ANQGSEA. The CDR3 consists of 12 residues. V was shortened by 7 bases and J by 3 bases, with 11 bases between the two germline ends.

The chain employs TRBV30 and TRBJ1-2, with 8 nucleotides matching TRBD1. The trim removed 5 bases at V and 6 bases at J, leaving 2 bases unmatched. CDR3 length equals 11 residues. Germline V gives CDR1 GTSNPN, CDR2 SVGIG (reference sequence). In nucleotides, the CDR3 is TGTGCCTGGCAGGGGGCGGATGGCTACACCTTC. Protein sequence: CAWQGADGYTF.

The V and J genes are TRBV12-5 and TRBJ2-7; TRBD1 is a possible D gene (6 bases). Deletions cut 1 base from V and 8 bases from J, with 9 bases between. Germline CDR1 LGHNT, CDR2 FRNRAP. This CDR3 has 12 residues. This CDR3 reads CASGLGRDKQYF. CDR3 bases: TGTGCTAGTGGTTTGGGCAGGGACAAGCAGTACTTC.